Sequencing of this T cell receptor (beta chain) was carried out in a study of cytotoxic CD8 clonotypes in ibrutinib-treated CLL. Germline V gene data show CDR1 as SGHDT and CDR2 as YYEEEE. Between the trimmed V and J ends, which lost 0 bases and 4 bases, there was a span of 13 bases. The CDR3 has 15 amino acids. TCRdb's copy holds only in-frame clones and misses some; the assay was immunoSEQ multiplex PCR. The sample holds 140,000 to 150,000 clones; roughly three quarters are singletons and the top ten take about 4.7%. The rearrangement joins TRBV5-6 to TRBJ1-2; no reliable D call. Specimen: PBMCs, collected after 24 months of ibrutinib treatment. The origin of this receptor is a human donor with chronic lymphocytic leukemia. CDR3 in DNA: TGTGCCAGCAGCTTGGCCCAGGATCCCGTCTATGGCTACACCTTC. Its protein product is CASSLAQDPVYGYTF.